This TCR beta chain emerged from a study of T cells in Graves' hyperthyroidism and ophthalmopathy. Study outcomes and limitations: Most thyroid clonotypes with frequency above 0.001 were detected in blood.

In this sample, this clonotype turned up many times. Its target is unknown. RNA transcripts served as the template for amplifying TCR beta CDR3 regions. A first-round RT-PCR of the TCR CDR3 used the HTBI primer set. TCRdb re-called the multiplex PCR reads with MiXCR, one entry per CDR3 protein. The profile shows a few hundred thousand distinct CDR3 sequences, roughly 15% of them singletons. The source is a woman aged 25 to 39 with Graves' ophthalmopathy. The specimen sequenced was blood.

The CDR3 coding sequence is TGCGCCAGCAGCTTGGAAGGTACAGAATACACTGAAGCTTTCTTT. Its protein is CASSLEGTEYTEAFF. The gene calls are TRBV5-1 and TRBJ1-1; no clear D gene. The CDR3 is made up of 15 amino acids. CDR1 SGHRS and CDR2 YFSETQ come from the germline V gene. V shed 0 bases and J shed 3 bases, with 12 bases lying between them.